The present TCR delta chain was sequenced within a study of DNA immune sequencing with unique molecular identifiers (TCRdb year 2020). In terms of the full investigation: Immunomagnetic cell separation was used to enrich gammadelta T cells from buffy coats, and the genomic DNA of the enriched gammadelta T cells was then sequenced. In the comparison of enriched versus non-enriched samples, 95 to 100 ng of enriched gammadelta T-cell DNA and around 0.98 ug of non-enriched PBMC DNA were sequenced. Donors were healthy individuals, with roughly ten donors profiled from sorted peripheral blood gammadelta T cells. An ultrasensitive DNA-based TRD repertoire sequencing method using PCR-introduced unique molecular identifiers was developed and validated in the study. gammadelta T cells were enriched from PBMC of some ten healthy individuals by fluorescence-activated cell sorting. The method was checked using synthetic reference molecules and blood samples from healthy people.

Library generation was performed with multiplex PCR. Genomic DNA was amplified with a 32-plex assay using primers for all 8 TRDV and 4 TRDJ genes covering the CDR3. A 12-nucleotide UMI was attached over about 3 barcoding PCR cycles, and a second PCR was then run with Illumina adapter primers. AMPure XP beads were used to purify the libraries, whose quality was checked on a Fragment Analyzer using the HS NGS Fragment kit. The sequencing was run with an Illumina MiniSeq mid-output kit, including roughly 18% PhiX, and 150 cycles of paired-end reads. The study's processing was this. MIGEC version 1.2.9 was used to process the reads, grouping the reads by UMI and building error-corrected consensus sequences. Post-processing used modified VDJtools version 1.2.1 scripts and the tcR R package. For TCRdb, the public reads were processed anew by CATT, and duplicate DNA sequences were folded into one row. TCRdb, not the original authors, processed these V and J calls. The sample yields approximately 2,500 delta-chain clones; under 8.5% were counted once. Roughly half of the sample lies in the top ten.

From cysteine to phenylalanine, the CDR3 is 18 amino acids long. The read is trimmed to its CDR3 DNA, 54 bases read in frame from base 1. Taken from the germline V gene, the CDR1 and CDR2 loops are GEAIGNYY and EKD. V and J are trimmed by 5 bases and 1 base, and the gene matches miss 12 bases of the junction. What the research found in general, with its limitations: Healthy donors differed in TRD repertoire diversity, and several donors were highly oligoclonal, meaning the top 5 clonotypes made up more than half of productive molecules. Among clonotypes in healthy donors, TRDV2 paired with TRDJ1 was identified as the most common TRD rearrangement. The primer-based approach cannot detect novel TRD sequences that are not targeted by the primers.

Regarding this clone: Its antigen specificity is not known. A much larger clone differs from this one at a single base, so this may be a read error.

The clonotype was recovered from a human donor in good health. This chain joins TRDV2 to TRDJ1; the central 13 bases match TRDD3. Material for sequencing was gamma-delta T cells enriched from blood buffy coat, or unenriched PBMCs (not recorded which). The DNA sequence is given as TGTGCCTGTGGCACGTTAACTGGGGGATACGAGGGCACCGATAAACTCATCTTT. Its protein is CACGTLTGGYEGTDKLIF.